The source of this TCR beta chain is a study of OX40 agonist ivuxolimab in advanced cancers. The study, taken as a whole, reports: Within 6 weeks, CD4+ and CD8+ blood T cells expanded clonally at 0.1 to 3.0 mg/kg.

Turning to this clone: The target antigen is unknown.

Generated by immunoSEQ multiplex PCR, the TCRdb table keeps only in-frame clones and is missing some. The sample consists of some 83,000 clones, over 90% of them appearing once. The length of the CDR3 is 13 residues. Germline V gene data show CDR1 as SGHRS and CDR2 as YFSETQ. Deletions cut 3 bases from V and 3 bases from J, with 10 bases between. Autoimmune disease history or systemic immunosuppression led to patient exclusion. At cycle 4 day 1, cycle 7 day 1, and baseline, blood was sampled. The TCR comes from an adult with an advanced solid tumor such as melanoma, head and neck, liver or kidney cancer. Sequencing was performed on CD4+ or CD8+ T cells sorted from blood, taken in a trial of the OX40 agonist ivuxolimab. The chain is built from TRBV5-1 and TRBJ2-7; D uncertain. CDR3 region: CASSWGAGYEQYF. The CDR3 region has the DNA TGCGCCAGCAGCTGGGGTGCCGGCTACGAGCAGTACTTC.